This is a list of T cell receptor beta chains from one sample in a study of vaccination effects on CD4 cells after COVID-19. These receptors' antigens are unknown. The table came from immunoSEQ multiplex PCR; TCRdb's copy has only in-frame clones and leaves some out. The data show fewer than 35,000 clones, around two thirds seen once. The input for sequencing was CD4+ T cells from PBMCs cultured without peptide, taken before COVID-19 vaccination. These receptors came from a human donor who received a COVID-19 vaccine. The CDR3 runs from the conserved cysteine through the conserved F or W. The order of the fields is V gene, D gene, clone size, J gene, CDR3 protein, CDR3 DNA. D genes are given only for firm matches. Not all rows give a size; the values are once, few, many and, for expanded clones, a class.

v_gene: TRBV6-6; d_gene: NA; abundance: few; j_gene: TRBJ1-6; CDR3aa: CASSPGQHSNSPLHF; CDR3nt: TGTGCCAGCAGTCCCGGACAGCACTCTAATTCACCCCTCCACTTT
v_gene: TRBV7-9; d_gene: NA; abundance: NA; j_gene: TRBJ1-5; CDR3aa: CASSSGGSNQPQHF; CDR3nt: TGTGCCAGCAGCTCGGGGGGAAGCAATCAGCCCCAGCATTTT
v_gene: TRBV27; d_gene: TRBD1; abundance: NA; j_gene: TRBJ1-6; CDR3aa: CASSGGGQYNSPLHF; CDR3nt: TGTGCCAGCAGTGGGGGGGGACAGTATAATTCACCCCTCCACTTT
v_gene: TRBV7-6; d_gene: NA; abundance: NA; j_gene: TRBJ2-3; CDR3aa: CASSSLGPGSDTQYF; CDR3nt: TGTGCCAGCAGCTCCCTAGGCCCGGGGTCAGATACGCAGTATTTT
v_gene: TRBV5-4; d_gene: NA; abundance: NA; j_gene: TRBJ2-5; CDR3aa: CASSLPQETQYF; CDR3nt: TGTGCCAGCAGCTTGCCGCAAGAGACCCAGTACTTC
v_gene: TRBV3-1/TRBV3-2; d_gene: NA; abundance: NA; j_gene: TRBJ1-6; CDR3aa: CASSQGMIGNSPLHF; CDR3nt: TGTGCCAGCAGCCAGGGTATGATAGGCAATTCACCCCTCCACTTT
v_gene: TRBV6-5; d_gene: NA; abundance: NA; j_gene: TRBJ2-7; CDR3aa: CASMSGSYEQYF; CDR3nt: TGTGCCAGCATGTCCGGATCCTACGAGCAGTACTTC
v_gene: TRBV15; d_gene: TRBD1; abundance: NA; j_gene: TRBJ2-4; CDR3aa: CATSRGDRAKNIQYF; CDR3nt: TGTGCCACCAGCCGAGGGGACAGAGCCAAAAACATTCAGTACTTC
v_gene: TRBV7-9; d_gene: NA; abundance: NA; j_gene: TRBJ2-7; CDR3aa: CASSLEAGASYEQYF; CDR3nt: TGTGCCAGCAGCTTAGAGGCCGGGGCCTCCTACGAGCAGTACTTC
v_gene: TRBV5-5; d_gene: NA; abundance: NA; j_gene: TRBJ1-5; CDR3aa: CASSQFGAPNQPQHF; CDR3nt: TGTGCCAGCAGCCAGTTTGGGGCCCCCAATCAGCCCCAGCATTTT
v_gene: TRBV30; d_gene: NA; abundance: NA; j_gene: TRBJ2-7; CDR3aa: CAWKVDVLTSYEQYF; CDR3nt: TGTGCCTGGAAAGTCGACGTCCTCACCTCCTACGAGCAGTACTTC
v_gene: TRBV7-8; d_gene: TRBD2; abundance: few; j_gene: TRBJ2-5; CDR3aa: CASSLRTSGGWETQYF; CDR3nt: TGTGCCAGCAGCCTTCGGACTAGCGGGGGGTGGGAGACCCAGTACTTC
v_gene: TRBV6-5; d_gene: TRBD2; abundance: NA; j_gene: TRBJ2-7; CDR3aa: CMTQPAGGRVYEQYF; CDR3nt: TGTATGACCCAACCGGCGGGGGGGCGAGTCTACGAGCAGTACTTC
v_gene: TRBV3-1/TRBV3-2; d_gene: NA; abundance: NA; j_gene: TRBJ1-2; CDR3aa: CASSPRSMPGNYGYTF; CDR3nt: TGTGCCAGCAGCCCCAGGAGTATGCCGGGGAACTATGGCTACACCTTC
v_gene: TRBV29-1; d_gene: NA; abundance: few; j_gene: TRBJ1-4; CDR3aa: CSVEETEGANEKLFF; CDR3nt: TGCAGCGTTGAAGAGACAGAAGGAGCTAATGAAAAACTGTTTTTT
v_gene: TRBV11-2; d_gene: TRBD2; abundance: NA; j_gene: TRBJ2-5; CDR3aa: CASSLNGASGMLGETQYF; CDR3nt: TGTGCCAGCAGCCTAAACGGCGCTAGCGGGATGTTAGGAGAGACCCAGTACTTC
v_gene: TRBV27; d_gene: TRBD1; abundance: NA; j_gene: TRBJ1-1; CDR3aa: CASSLNRGDTEAFF; CDR3nt: TGTGCCAGCAGTTTGAACAGGGGGGACACTGAAGCTTTCTTT
v_gene: TRBV12-3/TRBV12-4; d_gene: TRBD2; abundance: once; j_gene: TRBJ2-7; CDR3aa: CASSPRLAGEQYF; CDR3nt: TGTGCCAGCAGTCCCCGACTAGCGGGCGAGCAGTACTTC
v_gene: TRBV6-5; d_gene: NA; abundance: NA; j_gene: TRBJ1-2; CDR3aa: CASRGPGVREGYTF; CDR3nt: TGTGCCAGCAGAGGTCCAGGTGTTCGGGAGGGCTACACCTTC
v_gene: TRBV19; d_gene: NA; abundance: NA; j_gene: TRBJ1-2; CDR3aa: CASSSGLRQGLGYTF; CDR3nt: TGTGCCAGTAGTAGCGGGTTGAGGCAGGGGCTTGGCTACACCTTC
v_gene: TRBV5-1; d_gene: TRBD2; abundance: NA; j_gene: TRBJ2-1; CDR3aa: CASSLGLAGIDEQFF; CDR3nt: TGCGCCAGCAGCTTGGGACTAGCGGGGATCGATGAGCAGTTCTTC
v_gene: TRBV7-6; d_gene: NA; abundance: NA; j_gene: TRBJ2-1; CDR3aa: CASSLVFDTDNEQFF; CDR3nt: TGTGCCAGCAGCTTAGTCTTTGACACCGACAATGAGCAGTTCTTC
v_gene: TRBV10-2; d_gene: TRBD2; abundance: NA; j_gene: TRBJ2-5; CDR3aa: CASTPGTSGIIAPQYF; CDR3nt: TGCGCCAGCACTCCCGGGACTAGCGGGATAATTGCGCCCCAGTACTTC
v_gene: TRBV10-1; d_gene: NA; abundance: few; j_gene: TRBJ2-7; CDR3aa: CASSGGYEQYF; CDR3nt: TGCGCCAGCAGCGGGGGTTACGAGCAGTACTTC
v_gene: TRBV29-1; d_gene: TRBD2; abundance: NA; j_gene: TRBJ2-5; CDR3aa: CSVEAGGLETQYF; CDR3nt: TGCAGCGTTGAAGCGGGGGGGCTGGAGACCCAGTACTTC
v_gene: TRBV3-1/TRBV3-2; d_gene: TRBD2; abundance: NA; j_gene: TRBJ2-1; CDR3aa: CASSQVTSGNEQFF; CDR3nt: TGTGCCAGCAGCCAAGTCACTAGCGGGAATGAGCAGTTCTTC
v_gene: TRBV19; d_gene: NA; abundance: NA; j_gene: TRBJ2-3; CDR3aa: CASSENRADTQYF; CDR3nt: TGTGCCAGTAGCGAAAACAGGGCGGATACGCAGTATTTT
v_gene: TRBV11-3; d_gene: TRBD2; abundance: NA; j_gene: TRBJ2-3; CDR3aa: CASSFSGSSTDTQYF; CDR3nt: TGTGCCAGCAGCTTTAGCGGGAGTTCGACAGATACGCAGTATTTT